This T cell receptor (beta chain) is drawn from a study of blood T cell repertoires in COVID-19. Study in general: Collection of acute and convalescent COVID-19 samples took place in the United States, Italy and Spain. From T cells, B-cell-depleted T cells, or PBMCs came the material, which was cDNA or gDNA.

Original data processing: Scientists estimated how many nucleated cells there were by amplifying reference gene primers. Generated by immunoSEQ multiplex PCR, the TCRdb table keeps only in-frame clones and is missing some. That table gives V, J and clone size, and the DNA gave D and trimming. The data contain approximately 88,000 clones, about four fifths of them singletons. The V gene lost 0 bases and the J gene lost 5 bases, with 13 bases spanning the gap. The CDR3 loop spans 15 amino acids. Germline V gene sequence: CDR1 LGHDT, CDR2 YNNKEL (reference sequence). The specimen sequenced was peripheral blood. This TCR came from a man in his sixties or seventies with COVID-19, enrolled during active disease. This rearrangement joins TRBV3-1 (or the pseudogene TRBV3-2) to TRBJ1-2; D not resolved. The CDR3 reads CASSQDLRWRYGYTF. As DNA, the CDR3 is TGTGCCAGCAGCCAAGATTTACGATGGCGGTATGGCTACACCTTC.